These 3 T cell receptor beta chains originate from one sample sequenced in a study of cytomegalovirus exposure and HLA in healthy donors. The primer mix had 60 Vbeta and 13 Jbeta primers. Produced via immunoSEQ multiplex PCR; TCRdb's table is partial and in-frame only. The sample consists of 150,000 or so clones, about 78% of them appearing once. The specimen was PBMCs. These receptors were obtained from a female donor in good health and CMV-seronegative.

The V call is TRBV7-9, the J call TRBJ2-7, with a possible D match to TRBD2 (6 bases). V dropped 5 bases and J dropped 1 base, with 21 bases sitting between them. The CDR3 loop spans 17 amino acids. Germline lookup yields CDR1 SEHNR and CDR2 FQNEAQ (reference sequence). The CDR3 nucleotides are TGTGCCAGCAGCCCAGGACCGGGGGTAGGGCTATCCTACGAGCAGTACTTC. Protein product: CASSPGPGVGLSYEQYF.

In nucleotides, the CDR3 is TGCAGCGTTGAAGATACGGGTCTTACTAATGAAAAACTGTTTTTT. This gives the protein CSVEDTGLTNEKLFF. The chain uses TRBV29-1 and TRBJ1-4; D gene unclear. Trimming removed 0 bases at V and 2 bases at J, with 10 bases between. The CDR3 runs to 15 residues. The germline gives CDR1 SQVTM, CDR2 ANQGSEA.

V and J are TRBV28 and TRBJ1-2; 9 nucleotides agree with TRBD1. Trimming cost V 6 bases and J 2 bases; bases outside gene matches: 10. Germline lookup yields CDR1 MDHEN and CDR2 SYDVKM. The CDR3 has 16 amino acids. The CDR3 sequence: CASSSGTGSLNYGYTF. The CDR3 coding sequence is TGTGCCAGCAGCTCCGGGACAGGGTCCTTGAACTATGGCTACACCTTC.